These T cell receptor beta chains were read from a single sample in a study of tumor and adjacent non-tumor tissue in lung cancer. TCRdb re-derived calls from the multiplex PCR reads in MiXCR, one entry per CDR3 protein. The repertoire holds roughly 150,000 distinct CDR3 sequences, 66% seen once, with roughly 18% in the top ten. Sequencing input: lung tumor tissue. These receptors originate from a man aged 55 to 70 with small cell lung cancer. The conserved cysteine and the conserved F or W are not part of the CDR3 here. Each record gives: V gene, J gene, CDR3 protein.

>TRBV11-2|TRBJ2-5
ASSLEWERRETQY
>TRBV29-1|TRBJ2-3
SVEKDTQY
>TRBV24-1|TRBJ2-3
ATSGGRDSTYTQY
>TRBV20-1|TRBJ2-1
SSRDVLMSYNEQF
>TRBV11-2|TRBJ1-3
ASSLATPGNTIY
>TRBV28|TRBJ2-3
ASTWGRNSVY
>TRBV6-5|TRBJ2-3
ASSYPGSYMNTQY
>TRBV20-1|TRBJ2-7
SARQNQDEQY
>TRBV11-2|TRBJ2-3
ASSLAGETDTRH
>TRBV6-1|TRBJ2-3
ASVSSSTGTQY
>TRBV11-3|TRBJ2-1
ASGRGGEYNEQF
>TRBV29-1|TRBJ2-3
SVMTSKGADTQY
>TRBV11-2|TRBJ2-3
TSSKRRGTDTQY
>TRBV20-1|TRBJ2-3
NAPKREGQDTQY
>TRBV20-1|TRBJ2-1
SATTSGRGGNEHF
>TRBV30|TRBJ1-5
AWSEGQGVFQPQH
>TRBV11-2|TRBJ2-7
ASSPDRNYEQY
>TRBV6-5|TRBJ2-3
ASSRGDMQY
>TRBV20-1|TRBJ1-1
SASLLRIGMVGTGNTEAF
>TRBV5-6|TRBJ1-1
ASILLRQGREAF
>TRBV6-5|TRBJ2-1
TSSYSGGEGNEQF
>TRBV20-1|TRBJ1-1
SAGPRGRNTEAF
>TRBV12-2|TRBJ2-1
TSRLNHAGVSSYNEQF
>TRBV5-4|TRBJ2-3
ASSKASGCFTDTQY
>TRBV20-1|TRBJ1-5
SARRTGSGQPQH
>TRBV25-1|TRBJ2-3
ASSDGDVGYTQY
>TRBV11-1|TRBJ2-5
ASSEDWVKETQY
>TRBV5-1|TRBJ2-5
ASSLEGQGAETQY
>TRBV11-2|TRBJ2-1
VSSLETSDNEQF
>TRBV6-1|TRBJ1-5
ASMREGNQPQH
>TRBV20-1|TRBJ2-1
SARDPSGYSEQF
>TRBV10-3|TRBJ2-1
AISETGLAGIGERF
>TRBV12-3/TRBV12-4|TRBJ2-6
ASTGRGTTGANVLT
>TRBV6-5|TRBJ1-1
ASTGEGEAF
>TRBV28|TRBJ2-3
ASSIRGRGTDTQY
>TRBV5-1|TRBJ2-5
ASSNSQGIQETQY
>TRBV7-9|TRBJ2-7
ASSAVETATYEQY
>TRBV11-3|TRBJ2-7
ASSPPGLGAKSYDQY
>TRBV29-1|TRBJ2-4
SVVNRANIQY
>TRBV12-3/TRBV12-4|TRBJ2-7
ASSFTIGPESHYEQY
>TRBV6-2/TRBV6-3|TRBJ1-2
ASRNYREDYGYT
>TRBV6-1|TRBJ1-6
ASSERRTRESPLH
>TRBV6-1|TRBJ2-2
ASGQPGTNTGELF
>TRBV6-6|TRBJ2-2
ASSYSKAVRVTGELF
>TRBV5-1|TRBJ2-7
ASSIMGQTNYEQY
>TRBV28|TRBJ2-7
ASSQGLWEQY
>TRBV5-1|TRBJ2-2
ASTLGLGQQNTGELF
>TRBV6-6|TRBJ1-1
ASSFPGPPLNTEAF
>TRBV5-8|TRBJ2-1
ASSGIRSYKIEQF
>TRBV11-2|TRBJ2-6
ASSSTDRQRSGADVLT
>TRBV6-1|TRBJ2-3
ASSEPAGFTDTQY
>TRBV20-1|TRBJ2-1
SARDFVRQGAWNEQF
>TRBV12-3/TRBV12-4|TRBJ1-2
ASSPTGRIYGYT